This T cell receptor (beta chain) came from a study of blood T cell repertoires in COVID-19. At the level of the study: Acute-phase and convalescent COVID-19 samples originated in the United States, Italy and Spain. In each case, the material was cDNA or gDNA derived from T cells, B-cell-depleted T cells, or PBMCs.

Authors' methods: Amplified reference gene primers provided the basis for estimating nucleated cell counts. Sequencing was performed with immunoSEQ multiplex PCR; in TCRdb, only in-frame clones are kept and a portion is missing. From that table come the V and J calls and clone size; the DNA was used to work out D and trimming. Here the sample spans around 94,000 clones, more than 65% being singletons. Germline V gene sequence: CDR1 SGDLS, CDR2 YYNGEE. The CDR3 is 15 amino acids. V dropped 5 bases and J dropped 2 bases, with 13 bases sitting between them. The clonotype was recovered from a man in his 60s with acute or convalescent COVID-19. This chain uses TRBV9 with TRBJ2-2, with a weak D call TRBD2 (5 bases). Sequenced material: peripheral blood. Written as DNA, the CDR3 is TGTGCCAGCAGTCCCTCGGGATTCAACACCGGGGAGCTGTTTTTT. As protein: CASSPSGFNTGELFF.